The 30 T cell receptor beta chains in this list originate from one sample, sequenced in a study of blood T cell repertoires in COVID-19. Here immunoSEQ multiplex PCR was the method, and the copy in TCRdb shows in-frame clones only, minus some. The sample carries about 670,000 clones, approximately 90% recorded once. The sequencing sample was made of peripheral blood. Every receptor here comes from a woman between 18 and 29 years old with acute or convalescent COVID-19.

The chain has TRBV9 and TRBJ1-6; no clear D. The ends were cut back, 0 bases at V and 9 bases at J, with 10 bases in the middle. From germline, CDR1 is SGDLS and CDR2 YYNGEE. The CDR3 length is 14 residues. The CDR3 bases are TGTGCCAGCAGCGTAGCCTCCTCCGGTTCACCCCTCCACTTT. This translates into CASSVASSGSPLHF.

This rearrangement joins TRBV6-5 to TRBJ2-4; 8 bases agree with TRBD1. Germline-derived CDR1 and CDR2 are MNHEY and SVGAGI. V gave up 6 bases and J gave up 1 base; unmatched junction bases: 5. CDR3 length equals 15 residues. CDR3 residues: CASRPDREAKNIQYF. The DNA for the CDR3 is TGTGCCAGCAGACCGGACAGGGAGGCCAAAAACATTCAGTACTTC.

The rearrangement uses TRBV5-1 and TRBJ2-7, with a weak D call TRBD1 (6 bases). Germline loops: CDR1 SGHRS, CDR2 YFSETQ. Trimming took 2 bases from V and 0 from J, leaving 15 bases between them. This CDR3 region has 16 residues. This CDR3 reads CASSFGAGASSYEQYF. The CDR3 DNA reads TGCGCCAGCAGCTTTGGGGCAGGGGCCAGCTCCTACGAGCAGTACTTC.

The V and J genes are TRBV7-9 and TRBJ1-2; D perhaps matches TRBD1 (6 bases). Looked up from germline, CDR1 is SEHNR and CDR2 is FQNEAQ (reference sequence). The CDR3 extends over 16 amino acids. V lost 5 bases to trimming and J lost 3 bases, with 19 bases between them. The CDR3 DNA reads as TGTGCCAGCAGCCCCCCCGGGGGGCGGGGGGACTATGGCTACACCTTC. This codes for CASSPPGGRGDYGYTF.

The gene calls are TRBV10-2 and TRBJ2-4; 8 nucleotides match TRBD2. The CDR3 runs to 17 residues. The V gene end was trimmed by 3 bases and the J gene end by 6 bases; junction bases not matched to a gene: 13. Germline values: CDR1 WSHSY, CDR2 SAAADI. The CDR3 nucleotides are TGCGCCAGCAGTGATCCGGGACTAGATGGATGGGGAAACATTCAGTACTTC. It encodes CASSDPGLDGWGNIQYF.

V usage is TRBV9 and J usage is TRBJ2-5; 7 positions match TRBD1. Trimming at V came to 4 bases and at J to 3 bases, leaving 9 bases not matched to a gene. CDR3 size: 15 residues. From germline, CDR1 is SGDLS and CDR2 YYNGEE. In DNA form, the CDR3 reads TGTGCCAGCAGCCCCGATGGGACAGTGGAAGAGACCCAGTACTTC. Its protein is CASSPDGTVEETQYF.

V and J are TRBV27 and TRBJ1-4, with a possible D match to TRBD1 (5 bases). Germline-derived CDR1 and CDR2 are MNHEY and SMNVEV (reference sequence). Trimming pared 4 bases from V and 3 bases from J, leaving 12 bases between. The CDR3 spans 15 residues. DNA for the CDR3: TGTGCCAGCAGTTCAGCAGGGTTTGCTAATGAAAAACTGTTTTTT. It is translated as CASSSAGFANEKLFF. The whole variable domain, filled in from reference TRBV27 and TRBJ1-4, reads EAQVTQNPRYLITVTGKKLTVTCSQNMNHEYMSWYRQDPGLGLRQIYYSMNVEVTDKGDVPEGYKVSRKEKRNFPLILESPSPNQTSLYFCASSSAGFANEKLFFGSGTQLSVL.

This clone was seen more than once but under ten times. V and J are TRBV7-2 and TRBJ1-1; TRBD1 agrees at 8 bases. Germline-derived CDR1 and CDR2 are SGHTA and FQGNSA. This CDR3 contains 14 residues. After removal of 1 base from V and 10 bases from J, the junction contained 8 bases not matched to a gene. The CDR3 DNA reads TGTGCCAGCAGCTTAGGGTGGACAGGGAGCGTAGCTTTCTTT. Translating it yields CASSLGWTGSVAFF.

The rearrangement joins TRBV9 to TRBJ2-1; 8 nucleotides align to TRBD2. Trimming took 4 bases from V and 4 from J; bases not matched to a gene: 16. Germline V gene sequence: CDR1 SGDLS, CDR2 YYNGEE. There are 18 residues in the CDR3. CDR3 protein: CASSPFGSGTSPYNEQFF. DNA of the CDR3: TGTGCCAGCAGCCCATTCGGGTCCGGGACTAGTCCTTACAATGAGCAGTTCTTC.

This clone was detected once. The chain recombines TRBV13 with TRBJ1-2, with D perhaps TRBD1 (6 bases). V was clipped by 4 bases and J by 8 bases, with 14 bases between them. The germline CDR1 and CDR2 sequences are PRHDT and FYEKMQ (reference sequence). This CDR3 is built from 13 residues. Here the CDR3 reads CASSYRARMGYTF. The CDR3 nucleotides are TGTGCCAGCAGCTACAGGGCTAGGATGGGCTACACCTTC.

The chain couples TRBV9 to TRBJ2-1, with 11 nucleotides matching TRBD1. Looked up from germline, CDR1 is SGDLS and CDR2 is YYNGEE. The J segment lost 8 bases and the V segment lost 4 bases, leaving 14 bases of the junction unmatched. This CDR3 is built from 17 residues. Written as DNA, the CDR3 is TGTGCCAGCAGCAATGGACAGGGGGCAGGTGTTGTCGATGAGCAGTTCTTC. This codes for CASSNGQGAGVVDEQFF.

This chain connects TRBV5-1 to TRBJ1-2; tentatively, D is TRBD1 (6 bases). Germline values: CDR1 SGHRS, CDR2 YFSETQ. The V end was cut by 0 bases, the J end by 5 bases, with 14 bases between. This CDR3 spans 15 amino acids. The CDR3: CASSLGTGFFYGYTF. The CDR3 bases are TGCGCCAGCAGCTTGGGTACAGGGTTTTTTTATGGCTACACCTTC.

The chain carries TRBV27 and TRBJ2-5, with D possibly TRBD2 on 7 matching bases. The CDR3 totals 11 residues. The V gene's germline CDR1 is MNHEY and CDR2 SMNVEV (reference sequence). V was pared by 10 bases and J by 8 bases, with 14 bases between. The CDR3 DNA is TGTGCCACCGTGGGGGGGGCTACCCAGTACTTC. It is translated as CATVGGATQYF.

The chain uses TRBV6-5 and TRBJ1-1; no clear D. In germline, CDR1 is MNHEY, CDR2 SVGAGI. V gave up 2 bases and J gave up 7 bases, with 5 bases separating them. The CDR3 is made up of 11 amino acids. Here the CDR3 DNA reads TGTGCCAGCAGTTACGCGAATGAAGCTTTCTTT. It encodes CASSYANEAFF.

The V gene is TRBV25-1, the J gene TRBJ1-4; TRBD1 matches at 7 bases. The CDR3 has 17 residues. Germline CDR1 MGHDK, CDR2 SYGVNS. J gave up 6 bases and V 3 bases, and 13 bases lay outside the gene matches. CDR3 DNA sequence: TGTGCCAGCAGTGACCCATACCTCCGGGACAGCTATGAAAAACTGTTTTTT. Translating gives CASSDPYLRDSYEKLFF. The whole variable domain, remainder taken from reference TRBV25-1 and TRBJ1-4, is EADIYQTPRYLVIGTGKKITLECSQTMGHDKMYWYQQDPGMELHLIHYSYGVNSTEKGDLSSESTVSRIRTEHFPLTLESARPSHTSQYLCASSDPYLRDSYEKLFFGSGTQLSVL.

The V and J genes are TRBV3-1 (or the pseudogene TRBV3-2) and TRBJ1-2; 9 positions match TRBD1. The CDR3 runs to 18 residues. Germline-derived CDR1 and CDR2 are LGHDT and YNNKEL (reference sequence). V gave up 3 bases and J gave up 2 bases; unmatched junction bases: 13. The CDR3: CASSHNLHRDRENYGYTF. The CDR3 DNA is TGTGCCAGCAGCCACAACCTACACCGGGACAGGGAGAACTATGGCTACACCTTC.

The genes are TRBV14 and TRBJ1-4; a weak D match, TRBD1 (5 bases). V shed 5 bases and J shed 7 bases, with 17 bases lying between them. Germline V gene data show CDR1 as SGHDN and CDR2 as FVKESK. CDR3 length: 15 amino acids. The CDR3 sequence: CASSSRAGRSEKLFF. CDR3 in DNA: TGTGCCAGCAGCTCTCGCGCAGGGAGGAGTGAAAAACTGTTTTTT.

The rearrangement uses TRBV13 and TRBJ2-1; D may be TRBD2 (5 bases). The ends were cut back, 0 bases at V and 8 bases at J, with 20 bases in the middle. The CDR3 is made up of 17 amino acids. The germline CDR1 and CDR2 sequences are PRHDT and FYEKMQ (reference sequence). The CDR3 region is CASSLGLRRALGDEQFF. For the CDR3, the DNA is TGTGCCAGCAGCTTAGGCCTGAGGCGGGCCCTCGGGGATGAGCAGTTCTTC.

On this clone: Within the sample, other DNA sequences also encode this same CDR3. The chain carries TRBV19 and TRBJ1-1; TRBD1 aligns across 9 bases. This CDR3 has 13 residues. Germline V gene lookup returns CDR1 LNHDA and CDR2 SQIVND (reference sequence). V shed 5 bases and J 8 bases; nucleotides not matched to a gene: 6. The CDR3 nucleotides are TGTGCCAGTAGTGTGGACAGGGGAAACGAAGCTTTCTTT. Encoded protein: CASSVDRGNEAFF.

The chain has TRBV6-2 or TRBV6-3 and TRBJ2-3; 9 nucleotides line up with TRBD2. Per the germline V gene, CDR1 is MNHEY and CDR2 is SVGEGT. The V and J ends lost 5 bases and 1 base, in that order; junction bases with no gene match: 10. The CDR3 extends over 17 amino acids. CDR3 sequence (DNA): TGTGCCAGCAGTCCGGGGGCTCTAGCGGGGCGCACAGATACGCAGTATTTT. Amino acids: CASSPGALAGRTDTQYF.

This chain joins TRBV9 and TRBJ1-5; D is possibly TRBD1 (5 bases). The ends were cut back, 4 bases at V and 3 bases at J, with 8 bases in the middle. The CDR3 runs 13 residues. Germline assignment: CDR1 SGDLS and CDR2 YYNGEE. CDR3 in DNA: TGTGCCAGCAGCACAGGTCACAATCAGCCCCAGCATTTT. As protein: CASSTGHNQPQHF.

The CDR3 is CAWGQGRSNYGYTF. CDR3 nucleotide sequence: TGTGCCTGGGGACAGGGGAGGAGTAACTATGGCTACACCTTC. V usage is TRBV30 and J usage is TRBJ1-2; 9 nucleotides agree with TRBD1. The CDR3 contains 14 residues. CDR1 and CDR2 from the germline V gene are GTSNPN and SVGIG (reference sequence). Germline trimming cut 5 bases from V and 1 base from J; bases unmatched to any gene: 5.

This chain links TRBV10-2 with TRBJ1-6, with D perhaps matching TRBD1 (6 bases). The germline V gene encodes CDR1 WSHSY and CDR2 SAAADI. The CDR3 contains 14 residues. Trimming stripped 4 bases from V and 6 bases from J, with 10 bases between. CDR3 loop: CASSAGQINSPLHF. CDR3 DNA: TGCGCCAGCAGTGCGGGACAAATTAATTCACCCCTCCACTTT.

This chain's CDR3 is CASSLRSQSNTGELFF. CDR3 coding DNA: TGTGCCAGCAGTCTCCGGAGCCAATCGAACACCGGGGAGCTGTTTTTT. The rearrangement joins TRBV6-2 or TRBV6-3 to TRBJ2-2; no firm D call. The V gene lost 5 bases and the J gene lost 0 bases, with 13 bases spanning the gap. Germline assignment: CDR1 MNHEY and CDR2 SVGEGT. This CDR3 spans 16 amino acids.

The chain carries TRBV7-8 and TRBJ1-5; no reliable D call. The CDR3 is 14 amino acids. Germline V CDR1 and CDR2: SGHVS, FQNEAQ. With 8 bases removed from V and 7 bases from J, the gap between germline ends came to 18 bases. The CDR3: CASHKSRMRQPQHF. In DNA form, the CDR3 reads TGTGCCAGCCACAAGTCGAGGATGAGGCAGCCCCAGCATTTT.

The chain links TRBV28 to TRBJ2-7; the D gene is possibly TRBD2 (6 bases). V dropped 3 bases and J dropped 0 bases, with 9 bases sitting between them. The CDR3 runs 14 residues. Germline CDR1 is MDHEN and CDR2 is SYDVKM. CDR3 nucleotides: TGTGCCAGCAGTTTTGGGGGGAGCTCCTACGAGCAGTACTTC. Translating gives CASSFGGSSYEQYF.

The rearrangement uses TRBV12-5 and TRBJ1-4; D might be TRBD1 (5 bases). Between the trimmed V and J ends, which lost 6 bases and 4 bases, there was a span of 6 bases. The CDR3 runs 12 residues. CDR1 LGHNT and CDR2 FRNRAP come from the germline V gene. CDR3 loop: CASGRGNEKLFF. Here the CDR3 DNA reads TGTGCTAGTGGAAGGGGTAATGAAAAACTGTTTTTT.

The chain combines TRBV5-1 with TRBJ1-1, with 8 bases aligning to TRBD1. V trimming: 2 bases; J trimming: 5 bases; junction bases outside the gene matches: 5. This CDR3 has 14 residues. The germline gives CDR1 SGHRS, CDR2 YFSETQ. CDR3: CASSFGQGGTEAFF. The CDR3 DNA follows: TGCGCCAGCAGCTTCGGACAGGGAGGTACTGAAGCTTTCTTT. Using reference TRBV5-1 and TRBJ1-1 for the parts outside the CDR3, the full variable domain is KAGVTQTPRYLIKTRGQQVTLSCSPISGHRSVSWYQQTPGQGLQFLFEYFSETQRNKGNFPGRFSGRQFSNSRSEMNVSTLELGDSALYLCASSFGQGGTEAFFGQGTRLTVV.

J is TRBJ2-4 and V is TRBV19, with a tentative D call TRBD2 (6 bases). The CDR3 spans 17 residues. CDR1 LNHDA and CDR2 SQIVND come from the germline V gene (reference sequence). V lost 7 bases and J 0 bases, leaving 19 bases between the germline ends. The CDR3 nucleotides read TGTGCCAGTAAAAAGGGGTCGGGGGTTCTAGCCAAAAACATTCAGTACTTC. This gives the protein CASKKGSGVLAKNIQYF.

V and J are TRBV4-3 and TRBJ1-2; tentative D call: TRBD1 (6 bases). The germline V and J ends were trimmed by 0 bases and 5 bases, with 13 bases remaining between them. The V gene's germline CDR1 is LGHNA and CDR2 YSLEER. The CDR3 has 15 residues. This CDR3 is CASSQDPGTLYGYTF. CDR3 DNA sequence: TGCGCCAGCAGCCAAGATCCCGGGACACTTTATGGCTACACCTTC.